The clone carrying this T cell receptor beta chain has just one count. What it binds is unknown. These data come from a study of T cell repertoires in ileal Crohn's disease. Study background: Biopsies of the neoterminal ileum at postoperative colonoscopy form M6 samples.

CDR3 length equals 17 residues. Germline CDR1 is LNHDA and CDR2 is SQIVND (reference sequence). V trimming: 4 bases; J trimming: 1 base; junction bases outside the gene matches: 8. Study observations and caveats: Compared with non-smokers, active smokers at surgery showed more clonal expansions. All patients with clonality above 26.8% had endoscopic recurrence.

Sequencing was performed with immunoSEQ multiplex PCR; in TCRdb, only in-frame clones are kept and a portion is missing. The sample records under 15,000 clones, around 80% being singletons. Time point denoted: neoterminal ileum biopsy at postoperative endoscopy, about 6 months after surgery. The receptor comes from an adult with Crohn's disease. This chain joins TRBV19 and TRBJ2-5; 11 nucleotides line up with TRBD1. Sequences were obtained from ileal tissue. CDR3 bases: TGTGCCAGTAGTACTACACCTGGGACAGGGGGCCAAGAGACCCAGTACTTC. This encodes CASSTTPGTGGQETQYF.